These 18 T cell receptor beta chains were all obtained from the same sample, sequenced in a study of T-cell reconstitution after alpha-beta-depleted transplantation in children. The TCRbeta library incorporated unique molecular identifiers. TCRdb analysed the PCR reads with MiXCR anew, one entry per CDR3 protein. Of around 80,000 distinct CDR3 sequences listed, about a sixth are singletons. Source: PBMCs, mostly from graft donor cells, taken 360 days after TCRalphabeta/CD19-depleted stem cell transplant. These receptors were taken from a male patient between 2 and 10 years old who had a stem cell transplant for acute lymphoblastic leukemia, so the T cells may come from the graft donor.

This clonotype was counted at least ten times. This chain joins TRBV12-3 or TRBV12-4 and TRBJ2-1; TRBD2 agrees at 14 bases. CDR3 length equals 16 residues. Trimming took 6 bases from V and 6 from J; bases not matched to a gene: 7. CDR3 sequence: CASSLTSGRATNEQFF. Here the CDR3 DNA reads TGTGCCAGCAGCTTGACTAGCGGGAGGGCCACCAATGAGCAGTTCTTC.

This chain joins TRBV5-1 and TRBJ2-1; D perhaps matches TRBD2 (5 bases). The CDR3 has 15 residues. V shed 2 bases and J shed 1 base, with 10 bases lying between them. CDR1 and CDR2 from the germline V gene are SGHRS and YFSETQ. CDR3 in amino acids: CASSLLGISYNEQFF. CDR3 bases: TGCGCCAGCAGCTTACTCGGGATTTCCTACAATGAGCAGTTCTTC.

This clonotype appeared many times. The chain has TRBV4-2 and TRBJ1-1; D gene unclear. Germline loops: CDR1 LGHNA, CDR2 YNFKEQ. The CDR3 totals 13 residues. V lost 2 bases and J 9 bases, leaving 13 bases between the germline ends. CDR3 DNA: TGTGCCAGCAGCCAACAGACTGCTTTGAAAGCTTTCTTT. Translated: CASSQQTALKAFF.

The V and J genes are TRBV20-1 and TRBJ1-1; no clear D gene. This CDR3 contains 12 residues. The V gene's germline CDR1 is DFQATT and CDR2 SNEGSKA (reference sequence). The V gene lost 3 bases and the J gene lost 5 bases, with 10 bases spanning the gap. The CDR3 loop is CSARKGPTEAFF. The CDR3 DNA sequence: TGCAGTGCTAGGAAAGGGCCGACTGAAGCTTTCTTT.

The chain couples TRBV5-1 to TRBJ2-3; tentatively, D is TRBD1 (6 bases). The CDR3 consists of 14 residues. Germline V CDR1 and CDR2: SGHRS, YFSETQ. The germline V and J ends were trimmed by 4 bases and 3 bases, with 12 bases remaining between them. CDR3: CASSIRGGTDTQYF. The CDR3 DNA follows: TGCGCCAGCAGCATCAGGGGTGGGACAGATACGCAGTATTTT.

This clonotype has just a few counts. The J gene is TRBJ2-1, the V gene TRBV29-1, with TRBD2 identical over 13 bases. Looked up from germline, CDR1 is SQVTM and CDR2 is ANQGSEA. The junction had 5 bases not matched to a gene; V was cut back by 7 bases and J by 8 bases. The CDR3 loop spans 13 amino acids. CDR3 nucleotide sequence: TGCAGCGGTGGACTAGCGGGAGCCTATGAGCAGTTCTTC. Amino acids: CSGGLAGAYEQFF.

In this sample, this clonotype turned up once. The chain uses TRBV30 and TRBJ2-7; perhaps TRBD2 as D (6 bases). Germline V gene data show CDR1 as GTSNPN and CDR2 as SVGIG (reference sequence). The CDR3 is made up of 19 amino acids. The germline V and J ends were trimmed by 5 bases and 3 bases, with 32 bases remaining between them. The CDR3 loop reads CAWVRELPEISKGGYEQYF. Here the CDR3 DNA reads TGTGCCTGGGTCCGGGAGTTGCCTGAGATCTCGAAAGGTGGCTACGAGCAGTACTTC.

The V and J genes are TRBV5-1 and TRBJ2-7; the D gene is possibly TRBD2 (5 bases). Germline V gives CDR1 SGHRS, CDR2 YFSETQ. V was shortened by 4 bases and J by 2 bases, with 10 bases between the two germline ends. This CDR3 contains 13 residues. The CDR3 loop reads CASSQREPYEQYF. For the CDR3, the DNA is TGCGCCAGCAGCCAGAGGGAGCCCTACGAGCAGTACTTC. Filled out from reference TRBV5-1 and TRBJ2-7, the complete variable domain reads KAGVTQTPRYLIKTRGQQVTLSCSPISGHRSVSWYQQTPGQGLQFLFEYFSETQRNKGNFPGRFSGRQFSNSRSEMNVSTLELGDSALYLCASSQREPYEQYFGPGTRLTVT.

The CDR3 bases are TGTGCCAGCAGCGTAGCTACTGGAGGGCATACGCAGTATTTT. It encodes CASSVATGGHTQYF. The chain uses TRBV9 and TRBJ2-3; tentative D call: TRBD2 (6 bases). The CDR3 is 14 amino acids. V was shortened by 0 bases and J by 7 bases, with 12 bases between the two germline ends. The germline gives CDR1 SGDLS, CDR2 YYNGEE.

This clonotype occurred a few times. The rearrangement uses TRBV12-3 or TRBV12-4 and TRBJ2-3; 10 positions agree with TRBD1. J was trimmed by 6 bases and V by 4 bases; bases with no gene match: 4. The CDR3 covers 14 residues. The CDR3 spells CASSWGTGADTQYF. The CDR3 DNA is TGTGCCAGCAGTTGGGGGACAGGGGCGGATACGCAGTATTTT.

CDR3 bases: TGTGCCACCAGTGATTGGGGCCGAGCGGGAAGGAATGAGCAGTTCTTC. Amino acids: CATSDWGRAGRNEQFF. The chain carries TRBV24-1 and TRBJ2-1; 7 bases match TRBD2. CDR1 and CDR2 (germline): KGHDR, SFDVKD. The CDR3 is made up of 16 amino acids. J gave up 7 bases and V 2 bases, and 10 bases lay outside the gene matches.

The chain uses TRBV5-5 and TRBJ2-1; D ambiguous. Germline V gene sequence: CDR1 SGHKS, CDR2 YYEKEE (reference sequence). Trimming removed 0 bases from V and 1 base from J, with 5 bases in between. CDR3 length equals 14 residues. The CDR3 nucleotides are TGTGCCAGCAGCTTGGCGGGTTCCTACAATGAGCAGTTCTTC. Protein product: CASSLAGSYNEQFF.

This clonotype was detected a few times. This chain uses TRBV10-1 with TRBJ1-1; D might be TRBD1 (5 bases). V lost 6 bases and J 2 bases, leaving 13 bases between the germline ends. The CDR3 extends over 14 amino acids. Germline V gene sequence: CDR1 WNHNN, CDR2 SYGVQD (reference sequence). Here the CDR3 DNA reads TGCGCCAGCAGCCGCAGGGACCGAAACACTGAAGCTTTCTTT. It specifies CASSRRDRNTEAFF.

In its sample, this clonotype was seen many times. The chain combines TRBV5-1 with TRBJ2-1; TRBD2 aligns across 7 bases. Germline assignment: CDR1 SGHRS and CDR2 YFSETQ. This CDR3 has 15 amino acids. Trimming removed 0 bases from V and 3 bases from J; junction bases left unmatched: 3. The CDR3 bases are TGCGCCAGCAGCTTGGATGGGACTAACTACAATGAGCAGTTCTTC. Protein sequence: CASSLDGTNYNEQFF.

J is TRBJ1-3 and V is TRBV4-2; D not resolved. V gave up 1 base and J gave up 0 bases, with 7 bases separating them. The germline V gene encodes CDR1 LGHNA and CDR2 YNFKEQ. The length of the CDR3 is 15 residues. CDR3 sequence (DNA): TGTGCCAGCAGCCAAGGAGAGCACTCTGGAAACACCATATATTTT. As protein: CASSQGEHSGNTIYF.

The J gene is TRBJ1-2, the V gene TRBV10-2; 8 positions agree with TRBD1. Trimming at V came to 6 bases and at J to 3 bases, leaving 12 bases not matched to a gene. The CDR3 runs to 16 residues. Germline V lookup: CDR1 WSHSY, CDR2 SAAADI. CDR3 nucleotides: TGCGCCAGCAGCGATAGACAGGGGATTATTGACTATGGCTACACCTTC. Its translation: CASSDRQGIIDYGYTF.

This clonotype was counted ten times or more. V and J are TRBV4-1 and TRBJ2-7; the D gene is possibly TRBD1 (5 bases). The length of the CDR3 is 13 residues. V gave up 4 bases and J gave up 1 base, with 8 bases separating them. Germline V gene data show CDR1 as MGHRA and CDR2 as YSYEKL. CDR3 nucleotides: TGCGCCAGCAGCCTTGACAGATCCTACGAGCAGTACTTC. Translation gives CASSLDRSYEQYF.

The chain joins TRBV7-9 to TRBJ2-3; 14 nucleotides match TRBD2. The CDR3 totals 15 residues. Germline assignment: CDR1 SEHNR and CDR2 FQNEAQ (reference sequence). With 5 bases clipped from V and 6 bases from J, the junction kept 4 bases outside the gene matches. The chain's CDR3 is CASSPTSGRGDTQYF. In DNA, the CDR3 is TGTGCCAGCAGCCCGACTAGCGGGAGGGGGGATACGCAGTATTTT.